The 5 T cell receptor beta chains given below trace back to one sample, sequenced in a study of T-cell reconstitution after alpha-beta-depleted transplantation in children. Researchers prepared the TCRbeta library using unique molecular identifiers, the study reports. TCRdb recomputed calls from the PCR reads with MiXCR, one row per CDR3 protein. In the table there are under 85,000 distinct CDR3 sequences, approximately 18% of which are singletons. The source was PBMCs, mostly from graft donor cells, collected 360 days after TCRalphabeta/CD19-depleted stem cell transplant. The source is a male patient between 2 and 10 years old who had a stem cell transplant for acute lymphoblastic leukemia, so the T cells may come from the graft donor.

This chain joins TRBV3-1 and TRBJ2-7; the match to TRBD2 covers 7 bases. V trimming: 1 base; J trimming: 6 bases; junction bases outside the gene matches: 9. The germline CDR1 and CDR2 sequences are LGHDT and YNNKEL (reference sequence). The CDR3 runs to 15 residues. The CDR3 DNA sequence: TGTGCCAGCAGCCAAGGGGGGGGGGACCTTCCCGAGCAGTACTTC. This codes for CASSQGGGDLPEQYF.

The chain employs TRBV6-5 and TRBJ2-3; no clear D gene. The V gene's germline CDR1 is MNHEY and CDR2 SVGAGI. This CDR3 is 15 amino acids long. Trimming stripped 4 bases from V and 0 bases from J, with 11 bases between. The CDR3 DNA sequence: TGTGCCAGCAGTTCAGTAGGGCTTAGCACAGATACGCAGTATTTT. Translating it yields CASSSVGLSTDTQYF.

This clonotype came up a few times. The V and J genes are TRBV5-5 and TRBJ2-7; the D is unclear. The V gene's germline CDR1 is SGHKS and CDR2 YYEKEE (reference sequence). The CDR3 consists of 13 residues. V lost 1 base and J 3 bases, leaving 8 bases between the germline ends. CDR3 nucleotide sequence: TGTGCCAGCAGCTTGAGTACAGTCTACGAGCAGTACTTC. Residues: CASSLSTVYEQYF. The full variable domain, with the rest looked up from reference TRBV5-5 and TRBJ2-7, is DAGVTQSPTHLIKTRGQQVTLRCSPISGHKSVSWYQQVLGQGPQFIFQYYEKEERGRGNFPDRFSARQFPNYSSELNVNALLLGDSALYLCASSLSTVYEQYFGPGTRLTVT.

The gene calls are TRBV5-1 and TRBJ2-1, with no clear D. The CDR3 loop spans 12 amino acids. V was shortened by 7 bases and J by 6 bases, with 11 bases between the two germline ends. Germline V gives CDR1 SGHRS, CDR2 YFSETQ. The CDR3 DNA reads as TGCGCCAGCGGAAGGGTCGGCAATGAGCAGTTCTTC. Translating gives CASGRVGNEQFF.

This chain joins TRBV10-2 and TRBJ2-4; D not certain. The CDR3 has 13 residues. Germline V CDR1 and CDR2: WSHSY, SAAADI. The V and J ends lost 5 bases and 1 base respectively, with 6 bases between them. CDR3 protein: CASSTMAKNIQYF. For the CDR3, the DNA is TGCGCCAGCAGTACGATGGCCAAAAACATTCAGTACTTC.